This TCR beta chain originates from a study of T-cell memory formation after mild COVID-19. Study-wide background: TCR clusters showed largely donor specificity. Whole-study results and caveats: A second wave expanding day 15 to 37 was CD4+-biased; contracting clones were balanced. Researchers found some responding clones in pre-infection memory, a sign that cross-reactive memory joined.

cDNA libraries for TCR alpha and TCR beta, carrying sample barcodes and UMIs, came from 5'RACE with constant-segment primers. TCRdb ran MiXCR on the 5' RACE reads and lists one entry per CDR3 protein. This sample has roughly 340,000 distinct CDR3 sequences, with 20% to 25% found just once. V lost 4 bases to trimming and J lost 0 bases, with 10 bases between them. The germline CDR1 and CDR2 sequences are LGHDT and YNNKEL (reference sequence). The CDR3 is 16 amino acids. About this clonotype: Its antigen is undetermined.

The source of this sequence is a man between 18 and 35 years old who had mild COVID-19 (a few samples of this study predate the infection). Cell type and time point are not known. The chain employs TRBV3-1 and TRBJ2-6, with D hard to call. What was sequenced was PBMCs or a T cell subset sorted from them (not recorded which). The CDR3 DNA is TGTGCCAGCAGCCTCGCAGAGACCTCTGGGGCCAACGTCCTGACTTTC. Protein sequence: CASSLAETSGANVLTF.